This T cell receptor beta chain was captured in a study of CD8+CD57+ T cells in acquired aplastic anemia. Study-wide background: The study obtained an average of 3.2 ug of DNA from sorted CD4+ and CD8+ cells. Study-level findings and limits: Patients showed no significant difference from controls in CD8+ Simpson's diversity. It was found that roughly 31 CD8+ CDR3 sequences were shared between patients and controls.

CDR3 length: 16 residues. V lost 4 bases, J lost 5 bases, and 10 bases stayed unmatched. Germline CDR1 MNHNS, CDR2 SASEGT. Patients chosen for sequencing had CD8+CD57+ cells that had expanded, as shown by flow cytometry. All patients had severe acquired aplastic anemia. The sample holds a few counts of this clonotype. Its antigen remains unidentified. Profiles of TCR beta VDJ and CDR3 were generated from a genomic DNA template. TCRdb fed the reads into MiXCR, producing one record per CDR3 protein. This sample has roughly 250,000 distinct CDR3 sequences, with around 45% found just once. The V and J genes are TRBV6-1 and TRBJ1-4; TRBD1 agrees at 7 bases. The sample taken for sequencing was sorted CD4+, CD8+, or CD8+CD57+ T cells (not recorded which) from PBMCs. The clonotype originates from a human donor with aplastic anemia. The CDR3 reads CASSATRDRTNEKLFF. CDR3 sequence (DNA): TGTGCCAGCAGTGCGACACGGGACAGAACGAATGAAAAACTGTTTTTT.